A selection of T cell receptor beta chains follows, all from one sample in a study of vaccination and CD4 T cells after COVID-19. Using its own MiXCR run on the PCR reads, TCRdb lists one record per CDR3 protein. The data show 9,500 to 15,000 distinct CDR3 sequences, with 20% to 25% seen just once and roughly 12% held by the top ten. No antigen has been identified for these receptors. The sample consisted of CD4+ T cells from blood, cultured in vitro, taken before SARS-CoV-2 vaccination. Receptors were obtained from a human donor who received a COVID-19 vaccine. Each CDR3 is given with its conserved first and last residue. Fields, in order: V gene, D gene, J gene, clone size, CDR3 protein. The D gene is left open where the match is weak. Clone size is given for some rows only: seen once, a few or many times, or a class if the clone is expanded.

TRBV19	TRBD1	TRBJ2-7	few	CASSGLRQGAYEQYF
TRBV19	TRBD1	TRBJ1-6	-	CASSTGQGVLNSPLHF
TRBV7-2	-	TRBJ2-6	-	CASSSRQFGANVLTF
TRBV15	TRBD1	TRBJ1-2	-	CATSPDRAIGYTF
TRBV12-3/TRBV12-4	-	TRBJ2-7	-	CASSFRDEQYF
TRBV29-1	-	TRBJ2-5	few	CSASGASQETQYF
TRBV10-2	TRBD2	TRBJ2-5	-	CASNLGLAAQETQYF
TRBV7-2	TRBD2	TRBJ2-3	-	CASSPVAGGSTDTQYF
TRBV10-3	TRBD2	TRBJ2-1	-	CATKGRGADNNEQFF
TRBV25-1	-	TRBJ2-5	few	CASSEPPVPPRRGETQYF
TRBV6-1	TRBD1	TRBJ2-3	-	CASRPGTGYADTQYF
TRBV20-1	-	TRBJ1-2	medium-sized	CSAREPDNYGYTF
TRBV6-1	-	TRBJ1-2	few	CASSEWGEPPGYGYTF
TRBV6-1	-	TRBJ2-3	few	CASSPDGASTDTQYF
TRBV7-9	-	TRBJ1-1	few	CASSFFEGPTEAFF
TRBV5-1	-	TRBJ1-4	-	CASSPGAQGGSEKLFF
TRBV10-1	-	TRBJ2-2	few	CASSESWTSTGELFF
TRBV14	-	TRBJ2-6	-	CASSEGGSGANVLTF
TRBV29-1	-	TRBJ2-3	-	CSVQGVGSDTQYF
TRBV6-1	TRBD2	TRBJ2-7	-	CASRRLAGAYEQYF
TRBV2	TRBD1	TRBJ2-7	few	CASGSQGANEQYF
TRBV20-1	TRBD2	TRBJ2-7	-	CSATSGGYEQYF
TRBV18	-	TRBJ2-5	-	CASSPRASTLGETQYF
TRBV20-1	TRBD1	TRBJ2-2	-	CSARESGTDNTGELFF
TRBV21-1	-	TRBJ2-5	-	CASSKKFLTRDYQETQYF
TRBV2	-	TRBJ1-2	-	CASSELGRMYRGYTF
TRBV5-1	TRBD2	TRBJ2-1	-	CASSLGSQLAAPYNEQFF
TRBV10-1	TRBD1	TRBJ2-4	-	CASSESGQGAFGKNIQYF
TRBV27	-	TRBJ1-1	few	CASSSQGGTEAFF
TRBV19	-	TRBJ1-1	few	CASRRDGNTEAFF
TRBV5-6	-	TRBJ1-2	-	CASSRPVRQAVDYGYTF
TRBV11-2	TRBD1	TRBJ1-5	-	CASRDRANQPQHF
TRBV30	-	TRBJ1-5	-	CARSPGTNQPQHF
TRBV20-1	-	TRBJ2-2	few	CSATRGLGNTGELFF
TRBV7-2	-	TRBJ2-1	-	CASSLEGGPYNEQFF
TRBV20-1	-	TRBJ1-1	medium-sized	CSASDRTRALLMNTEAFF
TRBV6-1	-	TRBJ1-2	once	CASSPTSYGYAF
TRBV20-1	TRBD2	TRBJ2-3	-	CSARGGGGAIVTQYF
TRBV20-1	TRBD2	TRBJ2-1	few	CSASTAGSYNEQFF
TRBV14	TRBD2	TRBJ2-1	-	CASSHPSGGAYNEQFF
TRBV6-1	-	TRBJ1-2	few	CASRPGGPNYGYTF
TRBV10-2	-	TRBJ1-6	few	CASRLPGRYNSPLHF
TRBV19	TRBD1	TRBJ2-1	-	CASSIEGQTYNEQFF
TRBV10-2	TRBD2	TRBJ2-7	-	CASSETSGPYEQYF
TRBV9	-	TRBJ2-1	-	CASSDRHIAAPSYNEQFF
TRBV7-8	-	TRBJ2-7	-	CASSLEAVSLPYEQYF
TRBV2	-	TRBJ1-1	-	CASSPRGPSRTEAFF
TRBV19	-	TRBJ1-5	medium-sized	CASSGTGGIGHQPQHF
TRBV19	-	TRBJ1-2	few	CASSIDIYGYGYTF
TRBV5-4	-	TRBJ2-3	-	CASSFGGQKADTQYF
TRBV2	TRBD1	TRBJ2-7	-	CAGKRDRGPEQYF
TRBV13	-	TRBJ2-5	-	CASSLVPPDRGGTQYF
TRBV6-5	-	TRBJ1-2	-	CASSYYPEDYGYTF
TRBV6-1	-	TRBJ1-6	medium-sized	CASSGREPLHF
TRBV20-1	-	TRBJ1-3	few	CSAEGGTGNTIYF
TRBV20-1	-	TRBJ2-1	-	CSASEGGEGNEQFF
TRBV18	TRBD1	TRBJ1-4	-	CASSQGTGDEKLFF
TRBV25-1	TRBD2	TRBJ2-1	-	CASSDTTSGRTAPYNEQFF
TRBV2	TRBD1	TRBJ1-2	-	CASLPGRTGAIRNYGYTF